Shown below are 7 T cell receptor beta chains from a single sample sequenced in a study of OX40 agonist ivuxolimab in advanced cancers. Some clones are missing from TCRdb's copy, which holds only in-frame ones; the method was immunoSEQ multiplex PCR. The table includes roughly 90,000 clones, approximately 91% detected once. The starting material was CD4+ or CD8+ T cells sorted from blood, obtained in a trial of the OX40 agonist ivuxolimab. These receptor sequences come from an adult with an advanced solid tumor such as melanoma, head and neck, liver or kidney cancer.

CDR3 DNA sequence: TGCGCCAGCAGCTTGGCCGGGTCCCGTATTAATTCACCCCTCCACTTT. Its translation: CASSLAGSRINSPLHF. V and J are TRBV5-1 and TRBJ1-6; no firm D call. The CDR3 sequence is 16 residues long. Trimming cost V 0 bases and J 6 bases, with 13 bases left between them. Looked up from germline, CDR1 is SGHRS and CDR2 is YFSETQ.

The V gene is TRBV9, the J gene TRBJ1-1; D remains ambiguous. Per the germline V gene, CDR1 is SGDLS and CDR2 is YYNGEE. The CDR3 length is 17 residues. V lost 4 bases, J lost 4 bases, and 23 bases lay in between. The CDR3 DNA is TGTGCCAGCAGCCCGCGAGGGTCAGAGGGCCGGGCCACTGAAGCTTTCTTT. It yields the protein CASSPRGSEGRATEAFF.

V and J are TRBV2 and TRBJ1-5; tentatively, D is TRBD1 (5 bases). There are 15 residues in the CDR3. V was pared by 6 bases and J by 0 bases, with 12 bases between. The V gene's germline CDR1 is SNHLY and CDR2 FYNNEI. CDR3 DNA: TGTGCCAGCAGAGGGGACGCCGATAGCAATCAGCCCCAGCATTTT. Translated: CASRGDADSNQPQHF.

As to this clone: This sample also contains other DNA sequences that code for the same CDR3. V usage is TRBV2 and J usage is TRBJ2-5; D is ambiguous. The CDR3 spans 13 residues. Germline loops: CDR1 SNHLY, CDR2 FYNNEI. Trimming removed 7 bases at V and 5 bases at J, with 14 bases between. The CDR3: CASIVGPQETQYF. CDR3 bases: TGTGCCAGCATAGTGGGCCCCCAGGAGACCCAGTACTTC.

J is TRBJ2-7 and V is TRBV7-2; weak D call: TRBD2 (7 bases). The germline V gene encodes CDR1 SGHTA and CDR2 FQGNSA. The CDR3 has 14 amino acids. V shed 2 bases and J shed 9 bases, with 17 bases lying between them. CDR3 region: CASSLIGLGGRQYF. CDR3 nucleotide sequence: TGTGCCAGCAGCTTAATTGGACTAGGGGGAAGGCAGTACTTC.

This rearrangement joins TRBV27 to TRBJ2-2; D perhaps matches TRBD1 (6 bases). The CDR3 spans 15 residues. V dropped 6 bases and J dropped 4 bases, with 15 bases sitting between them. The germline V gene has CDR1 MNHEY and CDR2 SMNVEV (reference sequence). For the CDR3, the DNA is TGTGCCAGCAGAGATCCGGGACACCCCACCGGGGAGCTGTTTTTT. Translation gives CASRDPGHPTGELFF.

The chain joins TRBV25-1 to TRBJ2-3, with D possibly being TRBD1 (6 bases). V shed 7 bases and J shed 2 bases, with 16 bases lying between them. Germline V gives CDR1 MGHDK, CDR2 SYGVNS. CDR3 size: 15 residues. This CDR3 reads CASTESGANTDTQYF. Here the CDR3 DNA reads TGTGCCAGCACCGAATCAGGGGCCAACACAGATACGCAGTATTTT.